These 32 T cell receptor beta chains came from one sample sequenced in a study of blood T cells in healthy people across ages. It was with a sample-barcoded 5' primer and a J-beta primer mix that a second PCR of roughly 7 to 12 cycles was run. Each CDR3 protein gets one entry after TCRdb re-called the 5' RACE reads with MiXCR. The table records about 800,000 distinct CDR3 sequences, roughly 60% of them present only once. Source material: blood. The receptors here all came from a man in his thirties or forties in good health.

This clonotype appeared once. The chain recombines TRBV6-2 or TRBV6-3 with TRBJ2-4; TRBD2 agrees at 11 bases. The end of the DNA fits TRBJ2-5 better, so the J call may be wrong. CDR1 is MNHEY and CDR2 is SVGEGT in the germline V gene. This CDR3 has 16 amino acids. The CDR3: CASTLAGVPWQETQYF. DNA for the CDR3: TGTGCCAGCACACTAGCGGGAGTCCCGTGGCAAGAGACCCAGTACTTC.

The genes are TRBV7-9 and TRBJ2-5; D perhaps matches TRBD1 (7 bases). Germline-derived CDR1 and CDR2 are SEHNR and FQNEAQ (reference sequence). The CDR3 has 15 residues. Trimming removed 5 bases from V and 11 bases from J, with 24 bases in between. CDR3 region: CASSPQTGTYNEQYF. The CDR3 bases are TGTGCCAGCAGCCCACAGACAGGGACTTACAATGAGCAGTACTTC.

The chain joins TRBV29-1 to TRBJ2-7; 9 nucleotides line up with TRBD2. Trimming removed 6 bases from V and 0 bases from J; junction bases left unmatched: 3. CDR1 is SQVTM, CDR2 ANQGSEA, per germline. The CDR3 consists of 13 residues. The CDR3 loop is CSVSREGSYEQYF. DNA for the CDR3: TGCAGCGTCTCGCGGGAGGGCTCCTACGAGCAGTACTTC.

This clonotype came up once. Written as DNA, the CDR3 is TGTGCCAGCAGTGAATATTTCGGGGCGTGTTTTTCCTACGAGCAGTACTTC. Its protein is CASSEYFGACFSYEQYF. The rearrangement joins TRBV25-1 to TRBJ2-4; D is perhaps TRBD1 or TRBD2 (5 bases each). The DNA matches TRBJ2-7 better at its end, which makes the J call doubtful. The CDR3 length is 17 residues. Germline CDR1 MGHDK, CDR2 SYGVNS.

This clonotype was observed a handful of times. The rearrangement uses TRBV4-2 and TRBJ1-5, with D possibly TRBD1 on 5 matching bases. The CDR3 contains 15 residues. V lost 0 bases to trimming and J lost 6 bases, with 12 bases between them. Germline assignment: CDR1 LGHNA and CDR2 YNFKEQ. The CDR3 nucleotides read TGTGCCAGCAGCCAAGAGACGGGTGGGGGTCAGCCCCAGCATTTT. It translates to CASSQETGGGQPQHF.

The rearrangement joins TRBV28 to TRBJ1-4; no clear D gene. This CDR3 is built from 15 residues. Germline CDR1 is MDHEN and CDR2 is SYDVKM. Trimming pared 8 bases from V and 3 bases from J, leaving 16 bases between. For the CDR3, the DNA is TGTGCCAGCCAAGCCCGGGGTAGGGCTAATGAAAAACTGTTTTTT. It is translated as CASQARGRANEKLFF.

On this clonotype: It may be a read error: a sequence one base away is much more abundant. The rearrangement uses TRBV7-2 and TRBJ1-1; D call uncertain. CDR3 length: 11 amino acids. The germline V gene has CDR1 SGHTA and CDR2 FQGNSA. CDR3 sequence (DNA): TGTGCCAGCAGTCCACGTAGTGAAGTTTTCTTT. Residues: CASSPRSEVFF.

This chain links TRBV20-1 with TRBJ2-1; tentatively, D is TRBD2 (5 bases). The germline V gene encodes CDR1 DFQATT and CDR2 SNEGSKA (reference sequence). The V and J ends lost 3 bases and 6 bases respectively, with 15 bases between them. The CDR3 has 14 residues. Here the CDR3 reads CSASLGRGSNEQFF. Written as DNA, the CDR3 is TGCAGTGCTAGCCTGGGGAGAGGAAGCAATGAGCAGTTCTTC.

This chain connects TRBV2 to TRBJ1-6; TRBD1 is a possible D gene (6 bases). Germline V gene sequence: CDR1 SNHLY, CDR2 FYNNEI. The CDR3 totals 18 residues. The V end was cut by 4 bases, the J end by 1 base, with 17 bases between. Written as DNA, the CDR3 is TGTGCCAGCAGTGGGTGGAGGGCGGACAGTTCCTATAATTCACCCCTCCACTTT. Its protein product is CASSGWRADSSYNSPLHF.

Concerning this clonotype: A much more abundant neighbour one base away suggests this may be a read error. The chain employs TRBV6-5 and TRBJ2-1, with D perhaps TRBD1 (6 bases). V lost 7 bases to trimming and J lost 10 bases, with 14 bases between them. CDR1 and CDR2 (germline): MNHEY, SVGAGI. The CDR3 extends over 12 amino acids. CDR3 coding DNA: TGTGCCAGCACCACAGGGTTCAACGAGCAGTTCTTC. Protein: CASTTGFNEQFF.

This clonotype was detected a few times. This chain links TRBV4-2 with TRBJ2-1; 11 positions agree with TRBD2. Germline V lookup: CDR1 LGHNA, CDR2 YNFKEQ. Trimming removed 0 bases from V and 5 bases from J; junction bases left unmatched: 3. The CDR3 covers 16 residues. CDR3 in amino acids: CASSQEGLADNNEQFF. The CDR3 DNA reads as TGTGCCAGCAGCCAAGAGGGACTAGCGGATAACAATGAGCAGTTCTTC.

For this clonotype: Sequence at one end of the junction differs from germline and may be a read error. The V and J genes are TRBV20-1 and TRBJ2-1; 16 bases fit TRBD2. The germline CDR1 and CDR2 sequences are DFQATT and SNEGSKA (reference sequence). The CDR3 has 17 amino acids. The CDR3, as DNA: TGCAGTGCTACCGGGACTAGCGGGAGGGCGTCCTACGATGAGCAGTTCTTC. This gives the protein CSATGTSGRASYDEQFF.

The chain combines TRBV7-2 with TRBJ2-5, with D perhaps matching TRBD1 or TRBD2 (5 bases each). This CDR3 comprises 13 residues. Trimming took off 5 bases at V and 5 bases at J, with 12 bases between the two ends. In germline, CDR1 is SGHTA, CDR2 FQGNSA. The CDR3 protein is CASSARDRETQYF. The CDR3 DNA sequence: TGTGCCAGCAGCGCTAGGGACCGGGAGACCCAGTACTTC.

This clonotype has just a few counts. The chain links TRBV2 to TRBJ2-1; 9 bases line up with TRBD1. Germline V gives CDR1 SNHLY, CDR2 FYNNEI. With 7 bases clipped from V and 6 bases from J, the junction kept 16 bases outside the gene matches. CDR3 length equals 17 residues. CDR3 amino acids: CASKTRGDRVRGNEQFF. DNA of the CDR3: TGTGCCAGCAAAACCCGAGGGGACAGGGTCAGGGGCAATGAGCAGTTCTTC.

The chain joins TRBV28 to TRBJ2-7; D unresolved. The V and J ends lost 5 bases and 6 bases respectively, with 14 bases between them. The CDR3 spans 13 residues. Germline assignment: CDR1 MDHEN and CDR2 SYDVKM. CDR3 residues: CASSPQNWIEQYF. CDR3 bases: TGTGCCAGCAGTCCACAGAATTGGATCGAGCAGTACTTC.

CDR3 bases: TGTGCCGGCGGAGATACGCAGTATTTT. This encodes CAGGDTQYF. The V and J genes are TRBV15 and TRBJ2-3; D remains unclear. The ends were cut back, 11 bases at V and 5 bases at J, with 5 bases in the middle. CDR1 and CDR2 from the germline V gene are LNHNV and YYDKDF (reference sequence). This CDR3 has 9 amino acids.

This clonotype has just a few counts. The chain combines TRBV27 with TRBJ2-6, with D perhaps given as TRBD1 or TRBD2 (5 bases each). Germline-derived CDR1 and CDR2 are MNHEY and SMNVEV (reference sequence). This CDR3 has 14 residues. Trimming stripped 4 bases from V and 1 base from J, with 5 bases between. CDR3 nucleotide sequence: TGTGCCAGCAGTTGGGGGTCTGGGGCCAACGTCCTGACTTTC. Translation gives CASSWGSGANVLTF.

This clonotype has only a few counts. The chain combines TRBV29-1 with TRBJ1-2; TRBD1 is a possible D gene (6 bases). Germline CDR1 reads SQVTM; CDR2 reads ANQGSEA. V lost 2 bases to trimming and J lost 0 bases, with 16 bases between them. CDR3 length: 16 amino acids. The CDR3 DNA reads TGCAGCGTTGAAATCCCGGGACATCAAGCTAACTATGGCTACACCTTC. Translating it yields CSVEIPGHQANYGYTF.

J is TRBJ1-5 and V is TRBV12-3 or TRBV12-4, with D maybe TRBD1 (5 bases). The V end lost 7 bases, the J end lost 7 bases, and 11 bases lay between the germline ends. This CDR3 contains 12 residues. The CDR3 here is CASTERGQPQHF. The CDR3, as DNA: TGTGCCAGCACCGAGCGGGGGCAGCCCCAGCATTTT.

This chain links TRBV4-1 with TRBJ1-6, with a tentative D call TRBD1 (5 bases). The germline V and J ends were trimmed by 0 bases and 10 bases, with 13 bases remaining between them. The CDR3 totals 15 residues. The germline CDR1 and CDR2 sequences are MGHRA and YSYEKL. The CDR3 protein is CASSQDLSGASPLHF. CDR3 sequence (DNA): TGCGCCAGCAGCCAAGATCTGAGCGGGGCCTCACCCCTCCACTTT.

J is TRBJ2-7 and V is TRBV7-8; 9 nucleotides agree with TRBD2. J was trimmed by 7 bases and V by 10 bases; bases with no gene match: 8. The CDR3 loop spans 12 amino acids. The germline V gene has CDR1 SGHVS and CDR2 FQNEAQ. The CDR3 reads CATIAGDGEQYF. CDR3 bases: TGTGCCACCATAGCGGGAGATGGGGAGCAGTACTTC.

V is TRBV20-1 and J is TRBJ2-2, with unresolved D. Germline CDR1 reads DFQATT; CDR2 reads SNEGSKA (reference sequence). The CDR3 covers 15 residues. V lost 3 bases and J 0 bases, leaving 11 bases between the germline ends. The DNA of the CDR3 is TGCAGTGCTAGGTCCCCGGCCACGAACACCGGGGAGCTGTTTTTT. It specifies CSARSPATNTGELFF.

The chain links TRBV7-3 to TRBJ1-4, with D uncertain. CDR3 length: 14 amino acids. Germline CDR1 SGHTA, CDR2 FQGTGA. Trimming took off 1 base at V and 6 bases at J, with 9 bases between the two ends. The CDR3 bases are TGTGCCAGCAGCTTAAGACGGCCTTATGAAAAACTGTTTTTT. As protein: CASSLRRPYEKLFF.

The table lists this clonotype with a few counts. CDR3 protein: CASSPFYLGSYEQYF. DNA for the CDR3: TGTGCCAGCAGTCCTTTCTATCTTGGGTCTTACGAGCAGTACTTC. The V gene is TRBV2, the J gene TRBJ2-5, with D unclear. The closer fit of TRBJ2-7 to the DNA end suggests the J call may be wrong. The CDR3 is 15 amino acids. CDR1 SNHLY and CDR2 FYNNEI come from the germline V gene.

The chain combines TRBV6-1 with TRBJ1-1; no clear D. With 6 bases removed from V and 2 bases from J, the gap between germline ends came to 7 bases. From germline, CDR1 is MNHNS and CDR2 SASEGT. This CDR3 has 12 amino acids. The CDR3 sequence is CASRELNTEAFF. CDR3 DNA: TGTGCCAGCAGGGAACTAAACACTGAAGCTTTCTTT.

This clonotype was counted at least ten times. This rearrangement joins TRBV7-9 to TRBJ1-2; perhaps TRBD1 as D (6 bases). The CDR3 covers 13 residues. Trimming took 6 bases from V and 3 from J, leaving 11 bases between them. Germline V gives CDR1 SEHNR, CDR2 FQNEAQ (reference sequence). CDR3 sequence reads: CASSLAGDYGYTF. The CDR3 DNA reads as TGTGCCAGCAGTCTAGCAGGGGACTATGGCTACACCTTC.

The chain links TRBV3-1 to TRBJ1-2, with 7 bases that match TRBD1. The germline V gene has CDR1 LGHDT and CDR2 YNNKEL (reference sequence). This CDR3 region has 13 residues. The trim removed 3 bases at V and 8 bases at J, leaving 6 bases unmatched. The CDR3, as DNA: TGTGCCAGCAGCCAGGGGACAGATCTCGGCTACACCTTC. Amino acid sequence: CASSQGTDLGYTF.

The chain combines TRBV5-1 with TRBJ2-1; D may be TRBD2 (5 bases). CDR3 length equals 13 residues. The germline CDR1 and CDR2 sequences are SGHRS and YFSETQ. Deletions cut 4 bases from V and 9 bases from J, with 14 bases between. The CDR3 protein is CASSTGTRGEQFF. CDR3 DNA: TGCGCCAGCAGCACTGGAACCCGGGGTGAGCAGTTCTTC.

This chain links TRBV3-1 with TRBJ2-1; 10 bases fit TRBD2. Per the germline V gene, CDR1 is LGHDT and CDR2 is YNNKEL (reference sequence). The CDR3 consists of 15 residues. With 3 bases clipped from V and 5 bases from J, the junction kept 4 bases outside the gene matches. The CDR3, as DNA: TGTGCCAGCAGCCACCCCGGACTAGCGGACAATGAGCAGTTCTTC. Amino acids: CASSHPGLADNEQFF.

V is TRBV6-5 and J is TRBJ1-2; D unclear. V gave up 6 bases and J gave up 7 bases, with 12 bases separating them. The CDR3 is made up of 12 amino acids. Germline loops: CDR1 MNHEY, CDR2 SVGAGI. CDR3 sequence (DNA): TGTGCCAGCAGCCCTATTCTGGGTGGCTACACCTTC. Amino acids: CASSPILGGYTF.

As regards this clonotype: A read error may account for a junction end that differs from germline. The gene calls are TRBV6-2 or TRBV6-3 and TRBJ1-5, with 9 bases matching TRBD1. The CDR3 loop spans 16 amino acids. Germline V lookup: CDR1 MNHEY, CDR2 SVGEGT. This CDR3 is CASGYGDRGFGQPQHF. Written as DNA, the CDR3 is TGTGCCAGCGGTTACGGTGACAGGGGGTTTGGGCAGCCCCAGCATTTT.

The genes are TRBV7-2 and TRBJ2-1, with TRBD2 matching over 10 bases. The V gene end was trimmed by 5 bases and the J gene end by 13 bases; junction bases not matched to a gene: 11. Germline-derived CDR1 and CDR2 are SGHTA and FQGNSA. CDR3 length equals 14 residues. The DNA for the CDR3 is TGTGCCAGCAGCCCCGGTGTTAGCGGGGGGTTCCAGTTCTTC. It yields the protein CASSPGVSGGFQFF.